This TCR beta chain was sequenced in a study of T cell changes during pregnancy in multiple sclerosis. Germline assignment: CDR1 KGHSH and CDR2 LQKENI. With 3 bases clipped from V and 5 bases from J, the junction kept 9 bases outside the gene matches. The CDR3 spans 15 residues. Sequencing was performed with immunoSEQ multiplex PCR; in TCRdb, only in-frame clones are kept and a portion is missing. The sample has tens of thousands of clones; 85% to 95% are singletons. The source of this sequence is a female donor with multiple sclerosis, enrolled in a pregnancy study. The V gene is TRBV18, the J gene TRBJ2-5, with 7 positions matching TRBD2. This sample comprised peripheral blood, obtained after pregnancy. CDR3 DNA: TGTGCCAGCTCACCTCTAGCGGCCTACAGGGAGACCCAGTACTTC. Its protein is CASSPLAAYRETQYF.